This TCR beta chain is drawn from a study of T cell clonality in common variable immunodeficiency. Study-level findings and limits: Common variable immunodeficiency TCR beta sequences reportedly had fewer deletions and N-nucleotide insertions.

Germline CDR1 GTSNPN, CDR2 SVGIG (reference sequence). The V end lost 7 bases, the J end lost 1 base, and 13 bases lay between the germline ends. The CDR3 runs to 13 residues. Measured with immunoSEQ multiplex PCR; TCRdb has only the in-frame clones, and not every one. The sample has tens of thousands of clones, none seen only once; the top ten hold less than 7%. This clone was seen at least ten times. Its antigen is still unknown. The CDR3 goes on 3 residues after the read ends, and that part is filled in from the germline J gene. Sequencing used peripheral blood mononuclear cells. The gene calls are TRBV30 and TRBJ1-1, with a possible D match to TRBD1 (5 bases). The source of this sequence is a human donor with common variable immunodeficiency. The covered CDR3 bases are TGTGCCTATTCGGGGGGAGGGAACACTGAA. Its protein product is CAYSGGGNTE. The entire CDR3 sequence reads CAYSGGGNTEAFF.